These 3 T cell receptor beta chains originate from one sample sequenced in a study of graft-versus-host responses after intestinal transplantation. These receptors' antigens are unknown. Generated by immunoSEQ multiplex PCR, the TCRdb table keeps only in-frame clones and is missing some. The table lists about 120,000 clones, approximately 90% of them singletons. The specimen comprised unstimulated CD4+ T cells sorted from spleen or lymph node cells, sampled before intestinal transplant. These TCRs come from a human donor who received an intestinal transplant.

To note about this clone: Other DNA sequences within the sample encode an identical CDR3. The chain combines TRBV18 with TRBJ1-6, with 10 bases aligning to TRBD1. The CDR3 extends over 15 amino acids. CDR1 KGHSH and CDR2 LQKENI come from the germline V gene. After removal of 3 bases from V and 5 bases from J, the junction contained 1 base not matched to a gene. CDR3 DNA: TGTGCCAGCTCACCCGGGACAGGGGATAATTCACCCCTCCACTTT. Protein product: CASSPGTGDNSPLHF. Supplemented by reference TRBV18 and TRBJ1-6, the full variable domain reads NAGVMQNPRHLVRRRGQEARLRCSPMKGHSHVYWYRQLPEEGLKFMVYLQKENIIDESGMPKERFSAEFPKEGPSILRIQQVVRGDSAAYFCASSPGTGDNSPLHFGNGTRLTVT.

The chain links TRBV5-6 to TRBJ2-4; D gene unclear. Trimming pared 1 base from V and 0 bases from J, leaving 5 bases between. CDR1 is SGHDT, CDR2 YYEEEE, per germline. The CDR3 runs 14 residues. The CDR3 is CASSLTIAKNIQYF. The CDR3 DNA reads as TGTGCCAGCAGCTTGACAATAGCCAAAAACATTCAGTACTTC.

The chain combines TRBV19 with TRBJ1-1; D possibly corresponds to TRBD1 (5 bases). Germline-derived CDR1 and CDR2 are LNHDA and SQIVND (reference sequence). Trimming removed 7 bases at V and 7 bases at J, with 19 bases between. This CDR3 has 14 amino acids. The CDR3 protein is CASKAPGRRYEAFF. Written as DNA, the CDR3 is TGTGCCAGTAAGGCACCAGGGCGTAGGTATGAAGCTTTCTTT. Supplemented by reference TRBV19 and TRBJ1-1, the full variable domain reads DGGITQSPKYLFRKEGQNVTLSCEQNLNHDAMYWYRQDPGQGLRLIYYSQIVNDFQKGDIAEGYSVSREKKESFPLTVTSAQKNPTAFYLCASKAPGRRYEAFFGQGTRLTVV.